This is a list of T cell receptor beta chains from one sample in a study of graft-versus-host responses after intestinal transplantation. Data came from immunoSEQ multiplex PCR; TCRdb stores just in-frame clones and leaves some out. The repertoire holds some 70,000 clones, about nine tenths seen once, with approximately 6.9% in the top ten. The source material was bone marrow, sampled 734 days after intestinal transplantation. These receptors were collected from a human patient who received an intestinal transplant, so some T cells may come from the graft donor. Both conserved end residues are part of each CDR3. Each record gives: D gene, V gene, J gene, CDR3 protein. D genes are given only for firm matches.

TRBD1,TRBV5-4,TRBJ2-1,CASSLEGAAYNEQFF
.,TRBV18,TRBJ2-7,CASSPTGTSYEQYF
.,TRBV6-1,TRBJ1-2,CATPRAAGLYGYTF
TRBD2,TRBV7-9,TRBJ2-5,CASSRLANQETQYF
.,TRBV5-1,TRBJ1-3,CASSLSQGTGNTIYF
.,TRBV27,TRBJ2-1,CASSTFAAYNEQFF
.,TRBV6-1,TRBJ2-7,CASRGDSYEQYF
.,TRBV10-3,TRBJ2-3,CAISESEGGDTQYF
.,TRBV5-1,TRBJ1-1,CASSFGRSEAFF
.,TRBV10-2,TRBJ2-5,CASRGGQYQETQYF
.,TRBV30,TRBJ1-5,CAWSWRDNQPQHF
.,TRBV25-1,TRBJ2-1,CASSEDLGGNEQFF
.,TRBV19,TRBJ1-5,CASLSRSNQPQHF
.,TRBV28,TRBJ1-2,CATAIQNGYTF
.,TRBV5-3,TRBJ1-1,CARSLDLHIAEAFF
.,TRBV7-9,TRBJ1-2,CASSLVLGDGYTF
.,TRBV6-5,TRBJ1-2,CASSPTGSGGYTF
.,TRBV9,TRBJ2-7,CASNPQGSHEQYF
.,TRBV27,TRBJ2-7,CASSPLGAYEQYF
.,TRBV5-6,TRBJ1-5,CASSLDGQGLNSNQPQHF
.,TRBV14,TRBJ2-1,CASSERAVTEQFF
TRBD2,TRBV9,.,CASSVASSGSYEQYF
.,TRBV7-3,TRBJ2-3,CASSLTGGDTQYF
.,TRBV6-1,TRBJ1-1,CASSEAAYVLGDTEAFF
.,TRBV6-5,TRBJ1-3,CASSPTGSGNTIYF
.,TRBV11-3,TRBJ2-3,CASSLMGLGDTQYF
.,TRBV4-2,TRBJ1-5,CASSHLREAVGNQPQHF
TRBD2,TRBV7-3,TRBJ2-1,CASSFFGLAGLSEQFF
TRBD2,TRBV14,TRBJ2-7,CASSQLLAATYERYF
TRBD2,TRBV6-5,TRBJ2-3,CASSYRSGGPADTQYF
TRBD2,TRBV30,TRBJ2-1,CAWSPTSGMGNEQFF
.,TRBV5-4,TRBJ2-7,CASSVVDGSYEQYF
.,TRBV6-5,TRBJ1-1,CASRYTENTEAFF
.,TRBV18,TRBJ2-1,CASSDQEREAYNEQFF
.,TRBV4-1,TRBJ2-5,CASSHPDTETQYF
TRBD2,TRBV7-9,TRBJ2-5,CASSYPSGGSTEETQYF
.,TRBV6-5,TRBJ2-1,CASSLIDFNEQFF
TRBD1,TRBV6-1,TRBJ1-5,CASSGQVNQPQHF
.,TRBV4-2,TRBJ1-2,CASSLVLGTHYGYTF
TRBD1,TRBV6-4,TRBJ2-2,CASRDRPGQGDTGELFF
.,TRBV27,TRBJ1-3,CASSSRGGNTIYF
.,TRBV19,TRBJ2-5,CASSIAGGAQETQYF
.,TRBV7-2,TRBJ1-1,CASSLIYDRDTEAFF
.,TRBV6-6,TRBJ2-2,CASSYQGSGELFF
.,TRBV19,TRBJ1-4,CASSIAGRAEKLFF